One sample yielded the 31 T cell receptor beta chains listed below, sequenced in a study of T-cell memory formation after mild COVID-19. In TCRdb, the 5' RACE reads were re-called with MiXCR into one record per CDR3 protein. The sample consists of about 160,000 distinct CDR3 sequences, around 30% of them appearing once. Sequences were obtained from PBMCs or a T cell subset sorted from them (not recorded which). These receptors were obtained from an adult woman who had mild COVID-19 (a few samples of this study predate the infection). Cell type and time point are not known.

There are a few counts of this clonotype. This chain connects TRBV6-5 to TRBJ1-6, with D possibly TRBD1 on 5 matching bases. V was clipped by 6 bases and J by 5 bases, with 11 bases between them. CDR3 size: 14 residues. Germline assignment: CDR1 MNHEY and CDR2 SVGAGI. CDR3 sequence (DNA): TGTGCCAGCAGACCGGGACGGAATAATTCACCCCTCCACTTT. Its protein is CASRPGRNNSPLHF.

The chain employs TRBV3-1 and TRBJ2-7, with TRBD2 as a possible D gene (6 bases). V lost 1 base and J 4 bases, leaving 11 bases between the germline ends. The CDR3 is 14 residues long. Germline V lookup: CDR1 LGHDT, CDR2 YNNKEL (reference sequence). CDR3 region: CASSQAGEIYEQYF. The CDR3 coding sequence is TGTGCCAGCAGCCAAGCGGGAGAGATATACGAGCAGTACTTC.

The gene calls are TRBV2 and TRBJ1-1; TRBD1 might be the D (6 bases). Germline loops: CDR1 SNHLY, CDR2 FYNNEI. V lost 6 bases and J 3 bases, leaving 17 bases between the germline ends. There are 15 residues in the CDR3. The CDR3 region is CASSERTDMYTEAFF. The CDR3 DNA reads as TGTGCCAGCAGCGAAAGGACAGACATGTACACTGAAGCTTTCTTT. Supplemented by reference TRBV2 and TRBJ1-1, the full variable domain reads EPEVTQTPSHQVTQMGQEVILRCVPISNHLYFYWYRQILGQKVEFLVSFYNNEISEKSEIFDDQFSVERPDGSNFTLKIRSTKLEDSAMYFCASSERTDMYTEAFFGQGTRLTVV.

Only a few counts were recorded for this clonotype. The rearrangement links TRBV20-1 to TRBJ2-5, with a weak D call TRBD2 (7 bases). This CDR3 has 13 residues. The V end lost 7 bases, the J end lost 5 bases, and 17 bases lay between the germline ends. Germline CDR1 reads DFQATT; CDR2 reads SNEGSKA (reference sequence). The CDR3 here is CSVLAEQGETQYF. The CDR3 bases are TGCAGTGTCCTAGCGGAGCAGGGGGAGACCCAGTACTTC.

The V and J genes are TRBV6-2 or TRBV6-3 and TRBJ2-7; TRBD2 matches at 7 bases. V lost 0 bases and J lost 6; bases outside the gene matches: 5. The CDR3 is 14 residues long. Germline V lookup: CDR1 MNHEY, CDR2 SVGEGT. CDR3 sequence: CASSYSTSQSEQYF. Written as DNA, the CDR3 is TGTGCCAGCAGTTACTCGACTAGCCAATCCGAGCAGTACTTC.

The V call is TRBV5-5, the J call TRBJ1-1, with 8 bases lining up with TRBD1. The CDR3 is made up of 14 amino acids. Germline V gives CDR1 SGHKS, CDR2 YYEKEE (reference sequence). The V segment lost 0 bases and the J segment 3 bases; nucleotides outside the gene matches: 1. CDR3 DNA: TGTGCCAGCAGCTTGGGGACAGGGCACACTGAAGCTTTCTTT. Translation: CASSLGTGHTEAFF. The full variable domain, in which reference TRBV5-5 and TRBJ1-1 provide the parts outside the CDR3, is DAGVTQSPTHLIKTRGQQVTLRCSPISGHKSVSWYQQVLGQGPQFIFQYYEKEERGRGNFPDRFSARQFPNYSSELNVNALLLGDSALYLCASSLGTGHTEAFFGQGTRLTVV.

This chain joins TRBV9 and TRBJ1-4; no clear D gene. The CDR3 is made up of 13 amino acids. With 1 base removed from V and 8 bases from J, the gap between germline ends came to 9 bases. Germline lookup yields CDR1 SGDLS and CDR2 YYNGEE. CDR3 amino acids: CASSVRPGEKLFF. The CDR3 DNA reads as TGTGCCAGCAGCGTAAGACCGGGGGAAAAACTGTTTTTT.

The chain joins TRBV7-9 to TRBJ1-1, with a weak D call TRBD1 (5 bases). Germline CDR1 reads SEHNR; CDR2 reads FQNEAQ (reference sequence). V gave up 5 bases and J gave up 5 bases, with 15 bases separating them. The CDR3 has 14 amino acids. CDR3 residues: CASSRGQHLTEAFF. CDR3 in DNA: TGTGCCAGCAGCCGCGGACAACATCTTACTGAAGCTTTCTTT. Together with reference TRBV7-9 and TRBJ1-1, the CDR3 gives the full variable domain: DTGVSQNPRHKITKRGQNVTFRCDPISEHNRLYWYRQTLGQGPEFLTYFQNEAQLEKSRLLSDRFSAERPKGSFSTLEIQRTEQGDSAMYLCASSRGQHLTEAFFGQGTRLTVV.

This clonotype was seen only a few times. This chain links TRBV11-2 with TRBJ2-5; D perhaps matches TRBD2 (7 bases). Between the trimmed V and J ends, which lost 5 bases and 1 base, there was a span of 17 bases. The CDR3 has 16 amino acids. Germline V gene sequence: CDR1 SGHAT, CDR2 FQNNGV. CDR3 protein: CASSPAGRGLQETQYF. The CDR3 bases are TGTGCCAGCAGCCCGGCAGGGCGGGGGCTCCAAGAGACCCAGTACTTC.

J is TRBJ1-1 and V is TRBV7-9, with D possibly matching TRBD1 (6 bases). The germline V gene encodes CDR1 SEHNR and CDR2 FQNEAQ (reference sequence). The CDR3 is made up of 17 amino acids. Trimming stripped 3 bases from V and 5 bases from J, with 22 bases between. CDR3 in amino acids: CASSLGAGAASGTEAFF. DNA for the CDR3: TGTGCCAGCAGCTTGGGGGCCGGGGCAGCATCGGGAACTGAAGCTTTCTTT.

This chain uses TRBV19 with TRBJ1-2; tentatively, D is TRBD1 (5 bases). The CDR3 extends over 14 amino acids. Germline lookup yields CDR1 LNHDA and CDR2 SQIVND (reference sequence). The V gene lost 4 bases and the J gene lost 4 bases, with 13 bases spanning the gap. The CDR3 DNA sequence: TGTGCCAGTAGTACCGCCGGGGGACCCTATGGCTACACCTTC. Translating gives CASSTAGGPYGYTF.

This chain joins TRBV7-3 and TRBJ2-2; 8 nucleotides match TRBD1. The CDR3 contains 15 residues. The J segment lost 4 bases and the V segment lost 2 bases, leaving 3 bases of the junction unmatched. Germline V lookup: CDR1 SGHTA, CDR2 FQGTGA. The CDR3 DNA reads TGTGCCAGCAGCTTAGGGGACAGGTCCACCGGGGAGCTGTTTTTT. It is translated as CASSLGDRSTGELFF.

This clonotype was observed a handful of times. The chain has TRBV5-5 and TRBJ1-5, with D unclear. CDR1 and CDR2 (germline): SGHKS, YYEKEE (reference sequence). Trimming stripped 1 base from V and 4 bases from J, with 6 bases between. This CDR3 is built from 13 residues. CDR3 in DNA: TGTGCCAGCAGCTTGTACAAAAATCAGCCCCAGCATTTT. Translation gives CASSLYKNQPQHF.

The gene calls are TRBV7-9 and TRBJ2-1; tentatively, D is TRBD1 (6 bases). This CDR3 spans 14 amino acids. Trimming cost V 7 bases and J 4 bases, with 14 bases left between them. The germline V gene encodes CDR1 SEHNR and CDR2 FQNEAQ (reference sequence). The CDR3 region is CASNGAGEYNEQFF. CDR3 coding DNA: TGTGCCAGCAACGGCGCAGGGGAATACAATGAGCAGTTCTTC. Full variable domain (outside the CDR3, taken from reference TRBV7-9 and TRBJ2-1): DTGVSQNPRHKITKRGQNVTFRCDPISEHNRLYWYRQTLGQGPEFLTYFQNEAQLEKSRLLSDRFSAERPKGSFSTLEIQRTEQGDSAMYLCASNGAGEYNEQFFGPGTRLTVL.

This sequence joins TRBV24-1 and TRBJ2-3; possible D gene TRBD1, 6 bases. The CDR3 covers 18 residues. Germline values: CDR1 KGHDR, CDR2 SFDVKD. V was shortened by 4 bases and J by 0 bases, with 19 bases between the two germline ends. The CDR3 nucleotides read TGTGCCACCAGTGACCGCGACTGGACAGTTACTAGCACAGATACGCAGTATTTT. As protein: CATSDRDWTVTSTDTQYF.

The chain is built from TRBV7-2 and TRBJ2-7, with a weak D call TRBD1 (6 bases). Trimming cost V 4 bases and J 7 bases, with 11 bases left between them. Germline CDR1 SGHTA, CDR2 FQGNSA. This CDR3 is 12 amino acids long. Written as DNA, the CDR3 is TGTGCCAGCAGCTCTACAGGGATGGAGCAGTACTTC. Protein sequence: CASSSTGMEQYF.

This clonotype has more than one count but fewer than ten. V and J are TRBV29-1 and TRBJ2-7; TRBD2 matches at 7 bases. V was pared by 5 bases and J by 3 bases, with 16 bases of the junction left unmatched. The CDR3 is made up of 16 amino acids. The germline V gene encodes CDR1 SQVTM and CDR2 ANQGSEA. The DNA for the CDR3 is TGCAGCGTTCATCATCGGGCTAGCGGAGATAGCTACGAGCAGTACTTC. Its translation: CSVHHRASGDSYEQYF.

The CDR3, as DNA: TGTGCCAGCAGCGCCTCCGGGACGCTTGCCTACGAGCAGTACTTC. Its protein product is CASSASGTLAYEQYF. The rearrangement joins TRBV11-1 to TRBJ2-7; D is tentatively TRBD1 or TRBD2 (5 bases each). Germline V lookup: CDR1 SGHAT, CDR2 FQDESV (reference sequence). This CDR3 has 15 residues. V dropped 5 bases and J dropped 2 bases, with 16 bases sitting between them.

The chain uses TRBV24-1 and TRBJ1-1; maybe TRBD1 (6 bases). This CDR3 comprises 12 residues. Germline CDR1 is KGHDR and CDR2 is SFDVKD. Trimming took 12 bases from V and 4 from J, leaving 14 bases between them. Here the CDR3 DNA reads TGTGCCTCTAAGGGGGTTAGCACTGAAGCTTTCTTT. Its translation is CASKGVSTEAFF.

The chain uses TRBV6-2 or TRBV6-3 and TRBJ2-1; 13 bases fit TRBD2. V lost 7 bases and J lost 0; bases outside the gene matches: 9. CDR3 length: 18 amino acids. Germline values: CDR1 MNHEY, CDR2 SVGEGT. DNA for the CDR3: TGTGCCAGCACCCTACGACTAGCGGGAGGTTACTCCTACAATGAGCAGTTCTTC. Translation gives CASTLRLAGGYSYNEQFF.

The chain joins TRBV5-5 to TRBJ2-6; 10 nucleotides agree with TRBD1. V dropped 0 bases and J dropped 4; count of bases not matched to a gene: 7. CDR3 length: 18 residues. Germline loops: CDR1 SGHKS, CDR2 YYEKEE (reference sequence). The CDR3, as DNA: TGTGCCAGCAGCTTGGGGGACAGGGGTCTTGGCGGGGCCAACGTCCTGACTTTC. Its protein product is CASSLGDRGLGGANVLTF.

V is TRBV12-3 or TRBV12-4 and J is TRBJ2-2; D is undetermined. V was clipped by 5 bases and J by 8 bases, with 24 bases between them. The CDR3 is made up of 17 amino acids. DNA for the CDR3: TGTGCCAGCAGTAGTGGCCTTTACCGTCTATCCAGTGGGGAGCTGTTTTTT. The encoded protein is CASSSGLYRLSSGELFF.

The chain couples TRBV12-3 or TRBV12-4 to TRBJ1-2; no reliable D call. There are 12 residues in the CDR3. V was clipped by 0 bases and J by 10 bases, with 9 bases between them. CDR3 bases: TGTGCCAGCAGTTTAGCGCTAGAGTTCTACACCTTC. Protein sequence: CASSLALEFYTF.

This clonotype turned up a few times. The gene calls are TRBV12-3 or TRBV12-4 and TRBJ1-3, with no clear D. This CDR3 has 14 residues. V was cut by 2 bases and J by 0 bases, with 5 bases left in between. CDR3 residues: CASSLTFSGNTIYF. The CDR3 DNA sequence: TGTGCCAGCAGTTTAACGTTCTCTGGAAACACCATATATTTT.

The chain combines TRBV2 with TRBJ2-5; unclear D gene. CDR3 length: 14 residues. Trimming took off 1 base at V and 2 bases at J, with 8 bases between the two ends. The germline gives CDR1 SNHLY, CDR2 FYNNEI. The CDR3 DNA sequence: TGTGCCAGCAGTGAAGGGCGGAGACAAGAGACCCAGTACTTC. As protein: CASSEGRRQETQYF.

DNA for the CDR3: TGTGCCAGCAGCTTAACTGATCCCCCTCAAGAGACCCAGTACTTC. It specifies CASSLTDPPQETQYF. V is TRBV7-9 and J is TRBJ2-5, with no clear D. Trimming cost V 2 bases and J 2 bases, with 12 bases left between them. The CDR3 is made up of 15 amino acids. Germline V gene sequence: CDR1 SEHNR, CDR2 FQNEAQ (reference sequence).

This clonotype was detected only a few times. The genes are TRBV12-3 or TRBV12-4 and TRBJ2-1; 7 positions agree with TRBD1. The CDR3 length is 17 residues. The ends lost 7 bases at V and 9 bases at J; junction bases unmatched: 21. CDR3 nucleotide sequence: TGTGCCAGCACACCCCTGGCCCGGCCAGGGGCAGGGGGTGAGCAGTTCTTC. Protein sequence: CASTPLARPGAGGEQFF.

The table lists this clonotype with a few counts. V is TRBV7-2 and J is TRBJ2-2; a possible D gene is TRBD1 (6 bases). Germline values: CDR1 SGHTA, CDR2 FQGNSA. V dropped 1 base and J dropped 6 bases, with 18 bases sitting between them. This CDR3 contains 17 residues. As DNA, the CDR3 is TGTGCCAGCAGCTTAGAGGGCAGGGGTGTTGGGTCCGGGGAGCTGTTTTTT. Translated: CASSLEGRGVGSGELFF. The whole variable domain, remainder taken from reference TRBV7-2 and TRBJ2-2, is GAGVSQSPSNKVTEKGKDVELRCDPISGHTALYWYRQSLGQGLEFLIYFQGNSAPDKSGLPSDRFSAERTGGSVSTLTIQRTQQEDSAVYLCASSLEGRGVGSGELFFGEGSRLTVL.

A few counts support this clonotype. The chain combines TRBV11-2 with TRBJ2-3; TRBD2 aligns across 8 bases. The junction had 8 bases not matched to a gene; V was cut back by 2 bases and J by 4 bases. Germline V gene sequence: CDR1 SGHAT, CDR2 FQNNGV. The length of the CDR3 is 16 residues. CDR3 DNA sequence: TGTGCCAGCAGCTTATCAGCAGCGGGAGTCTCAGATACGCAGTATTTT. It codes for CASSLSAAGVSDTQYF.

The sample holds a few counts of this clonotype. DNA of the CDR3: TGTGCCACCAGTGATCCGGGGACAGGGAGAGGAGAGACCCAGTACTTC. Amino acid sequence: CATSDPGTGRGETQYF. The rearrangement links TRBV24-1 to TRBJ2-5; 9 nucleotides line up with TRBD1. Per the germline V gene, CDR1 is KGHDR and CDR2 is SFDVKD. The CDR3 extends over 16 amino acids. V shed 3 bases, J shed 4 bases, and the junction held 8 bases outside the gene matches.

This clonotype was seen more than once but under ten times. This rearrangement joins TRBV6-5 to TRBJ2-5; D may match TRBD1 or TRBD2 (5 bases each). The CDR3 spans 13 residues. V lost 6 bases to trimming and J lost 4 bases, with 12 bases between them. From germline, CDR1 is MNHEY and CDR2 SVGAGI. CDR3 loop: CASSSEGRETQYF. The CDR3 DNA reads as TGTGCCAGCAGCTCCGAGGGGCGAGAGACCCAGTACTTC.